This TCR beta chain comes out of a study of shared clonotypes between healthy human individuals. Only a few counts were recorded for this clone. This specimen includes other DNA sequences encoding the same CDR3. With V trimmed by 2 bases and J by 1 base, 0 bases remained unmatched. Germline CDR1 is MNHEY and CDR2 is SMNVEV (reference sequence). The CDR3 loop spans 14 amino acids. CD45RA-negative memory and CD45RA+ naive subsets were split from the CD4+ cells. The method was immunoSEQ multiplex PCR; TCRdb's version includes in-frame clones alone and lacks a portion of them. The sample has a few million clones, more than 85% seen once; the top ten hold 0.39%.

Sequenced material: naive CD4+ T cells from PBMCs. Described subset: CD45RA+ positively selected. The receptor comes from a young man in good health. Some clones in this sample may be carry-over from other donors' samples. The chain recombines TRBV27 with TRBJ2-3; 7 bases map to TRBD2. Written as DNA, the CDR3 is TGTGCCAGCAGTTTACTAGCGGGCACAGATACGCAGTATTTT. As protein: CASSLLAGTDTQYF.